The rows below give T cell receptor beta chains drawn from one sample of a study of T cell repertoires in cytomegalovirus infection. TCRdb re-analysed the reads in MiXCR, keeping a single row per CDR3 protein. The table records approximately 500,000 distinct CDR3 sequences, about 10% of them present only once. Sequencing was done on a sample of PBMCs. Receptors were obtained from a human donor in good health (CMV status not recorded). Some clones in this sample may be carry-over from other donors' samples. The CDR3 runs from the conserved cysteine through the conserved F or W.

j_call	v_call	cdr3_aa
TRBJ1-5	TRBV12-3/TRBV12-4	CASSPASGYSNQPQHF
TRBJ1-6	TRBV27	CASTSPGGNSPLHF
TRBJ2-1	TRBV11-2	CASSLNLYNEQFF
TRBJ2-5	TRBV11-1	CASSREGSGQETQYF
TRBJ2-3	TRBV11-2	CASTRLAGGNTQYF
TRBJ1-4	TRBV7-9	CASTPPGTGEILNEKLFF
TRBJ2-1	TRBV20-1	CSAFTGLGDNEQFF
TRBJ2-1	TRBV20-1	CSARTGGTDDNEQFF
TRBJ2-3	TRBV20-1	CSATPYLTGGVTDTQYF
TRBJ1-1	TRBV7-6	CASSSESGQGRAFF
TRBJ1-1	TRBV3-1	CASIPAGNTEAFF
TRBJ2-7	TRBV19	CASSEAGTRYYEQYF
TRBJ2-7	TRBV19	CASSRTRTYEQYF
TRBJ2-1	TRBV7-6	CASSLGQASDEQFF
TRBJ1-2	TRBV6-1	CASSPSPSQSYTF
TRBJ2-2	TRBV20-1	CSALLKGTGDTGELFF
TRBJ2-7	TRBV27	CASSLSTGREQYF
TRBJ2-1	TRBV20-1	CSAASGSGDEQFF
TRBJ2-1	TRBV15	CATSRERDYNEQFF
TRBJ2-1	TRBV6-5	CASSYSETGGPYNEQFF
TRBJ2-3	TRBV10-3	CAISESRGADTQYF
TRBJ2-7	TRBV9	CASSPGVYEQYF
TRBJ2-1	TRBV2	CATNKDFEQFF
TRBJ2-1	TRBV14	CASRGTSGVGGQFF
TRBJ2-5	TRBV5-1	CASSFGRGAQETQYF
TRBJ2-1	TRBV5-1	CASSRSGQGLGNEQFF
TRBJ2-1	TRBV25-1	CASSEGRTGTTWNEQFF
TRBJ2-1	TRBV9	CASSPGWVWNEQFF
TRBJ1-1	TRBV27	CASRLRWDRDEAFF
TRBJ2-3	TRBV27	CASSQRLWRENTQYF
TRBJ1-1	TRBV19	CASMETVTEAFF
TRBJ1-1	TRBV29-1	CSVEGGTGATEAFF
TRBJ1-1	TRBV12-3/TRBV12-4	CASSTFGRTENTEAFF
TRBJ2-2	TRBV7-7	CASSGGRTGELFF
TRBJ1-1	TRBV14	CASSRPTGGKGRTEAFF
TRBJ2-2	TRBV18	CASSPSQGETGELFF
TRBJ2-3	TRBV11-2	CASSFGGAWGQGGTDTQYF
TRBJ2-5	TRBV20-1	CSAAGGRLERQYF
TRBJ1-6	TRBV18	CASSPGTGGRNSPLHF
TRBJ2-2	TRBV28	CASRTGGTGELFF
TRBJ2-5	TRBV3-1	CASSQDSLRERETQYF
TRBJ2-5	TRBV7-8	CASSLAWTVKETQYF